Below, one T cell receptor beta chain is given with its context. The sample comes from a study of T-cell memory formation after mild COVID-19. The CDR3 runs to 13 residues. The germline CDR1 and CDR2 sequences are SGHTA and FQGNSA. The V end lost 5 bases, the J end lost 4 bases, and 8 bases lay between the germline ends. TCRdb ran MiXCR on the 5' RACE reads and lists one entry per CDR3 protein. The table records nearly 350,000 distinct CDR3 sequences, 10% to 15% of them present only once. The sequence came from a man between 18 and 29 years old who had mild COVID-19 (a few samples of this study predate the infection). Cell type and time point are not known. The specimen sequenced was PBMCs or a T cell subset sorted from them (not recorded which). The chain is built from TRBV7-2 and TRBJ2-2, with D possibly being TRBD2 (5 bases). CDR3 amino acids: CASSHGVTGELFF. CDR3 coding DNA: TGTGCCAGCAGCCACGGGGTCACCGGGGAGCTGTTTTTT.